Sequencing of this T cell receptor beta chain was carried out in a study of blood T cell repertoires in COVID-19. The overall study: Collection of acute and convalescent COVID-19 samples took place in the United States, Italy and Spain. In each case, the material was cDNA or gDNA derived from T cells, B-cell-depleted T cells, or PBMCs.

Only in-frame clones appear in the TCRdb table, and some are missing; sequencing was by immunoSEQ multiplex PCR. The sample includes about 200,000 clones, around 80% of them seen just once. There are 15 residues in the CDR3. Trimming pared 3 bases from V and 2 bases from J, leaving 13 bases between. Per the germline V gene, CDR1 is SGHNT and CDR2 is YYREEE (reference sequence). Cohort 3 recovered donors had two negative PCRs, clearance, or symptom resolution. Sequenced material: PBMCs or T cells enriched from blood (not recorded which). This receptor was taken from a man between 35 and 55 years old who had recovered from COVID-19. The chain combines TRBV5-4 with TRBJ2-3, with D possibly TRBD1 on 6 matching bases. The CDR3 reads CASSSGQTPTDTQYF. The DNA of the CDR3 is TGTGCCAGCAGCTCAGGACAGACCCCCACAGATACGCAGTATTTT.